This entry features one T cell receptor (beta chain) sequence. Its antigen is not known. This specimen belongs to a study of cytomegalovirus exposure and HLA in healthy donors. The germline V gene has CDR1 SGDLS and CDR2 YYNGEE. V was trimmed by 3 bases and J by 3 bases, leaving 18 bases between them. The CDR3 totals 16 residues. The PCR was carried out with 60 Vbeta primers and 13 Jbeta primers. Assay: immunoSEQ multiplex PCR; the TCRdb copy retains only in-frame clones and omits some. The table includes over 200,000 clones, around 89% detected once. Study-wide results and caveats: Reportedly, diagnosis of cytomegalovirus status by the classifier showed high specificity and sensitivity. The authors assumed roughly uniform sequencing depth across donors for presence/absence analyses. DRB1 showed the most TCR associations and HLA-C the fewest in a later analysis, as rates varied by HLA locus. More clonal expansion characterized HLA-associated TCR beta chains than equally common others in a later analysis.

The V call is TRBV9, the J call TRBJ1-2, with D hard to call. Material: PBMCs. This TCR came from a woman aged 18 to 35 in good health and CMV-seronegative. The CDR3 region is CASSGPNSLLDYGYTF. The CDR3 nucleotides read TGTGCCAGCAGCGGTCCTAACAGCCTACTCGACTATGGCTACACCTTC.